This is a list of T cell receptor beta chains from one sample in a study of blood T cell repertoires in COVID-19. Here immunoSEQ multiplex PCR was the method, and the copy in TCRdb shows in-frame clones only, minus some. The sample consists of 75,000 to 90,000 clones, roughly 78% of them appearing once. Sequenced input: peripheral blood. The origin of the receptors is a man between 60 and 70 years old with COVID-19, enrolled during active disease. Each CDR3 is given with its conserved first and last residue. D genes are given only for firm matches. Not every row has a clone size; where given, it reads once, few, many or a size class.

cdr3_aa: CASSLRTGPLDEQYF; cdr3_nt: TGTGCCAGCAGTTTAAGGACAGGCCCATTGGACGAGCAGTACTTC; j_call: TRBJ2-7; v_call: TRBV6-5; clone_size: NA; d_call: TRBD1
cdr3_aa: CASSLTHLSGSTDTQYF; cdr3_nt: TGTGCCAGCAGCCTAACTCACCTTAGCGGTAGCACAGATACGCAGTATTTT; j_call: TRBJ2-3; v_call: TRBV4-2; clone_size: NA; d_call: NA
cdr3_aa: CATRLAGGLLSTDTQYF; cdr3_nt: TGTGCCACCCGACTAGCGGGGGGCTTACTTAGCACAGATACGCAGTATTTT; j_call: TRBJ2-3; v_call: TRBV10-3; clone_size: few; d_call: TRBD2
cdr3_aa: CASSDPRKRNTEAFF; cdr3_nt: TGTGCCAGCAGTGATCCACGAAAGAGGAACACTGAAGCTTTCTTT; j_call: TRBJ1-1; v_call: TRBV6-1; clone_size: few; d_call: NA
cdr3_aa: CASSLGTSSYNEQFF; cdr3_nt: TGTGCCAGCAGCTTAGGGACAAGCTCCTACAATGAGCAGTTCTTC; j_call: TRBJ2-1; v_call: TRBV7-8; clone_size: NA; d_call: NA
cdr3_aa: CASSLGDYTDTQYF; cdr3_nt: TGCGCCAGCAGCTTGGGTGACTATACAGATACGCAGTATTTT; j_call: TRBJ2-3; v_call: TRBV5-1; clone_size: NA; d_call: NA
cdr3_aa: CASSYYSQGKGNTIYF; cdr3_nt: TGTGCCAGCAGTTACTATTCACAGGGGAAGGGAAACACCATATATTTT; j_call: TRBJ1-3; v_call: TRBV6-5; clone_size: NA; d_call: TRBD1
cdr3_aa: CASSFARSSYEQYF; cdr3_nt: TGTGCCAGCAGCTTTGCGAGGAGCTCCTACGAGCAGTACTTC; j_call: TRBJ2-7; v_call: TRBV11-3; clone_size: NA; d_call: NA
cdr3_aa: CAISGDGRSGEQFF; cdr3_nt: TGTGCCATCAGTGGCGATGGCCGGTCGGGTGAGCAGTTCTTC; j_call: TRBJ2-1; v_call: TRBV10-3; clone_size: many; d_call: NA
cdr3_aa: CSATGVDGYTF; cdr3_nt: TGCAGCGCCACCGGAGTGGATGGCTACACCTTC; j_call: TRBJ1-2; v_call: TRBV29-1; clone_size: NA; d_call: NA
cdr3_aa: CASSEGLHRQFF; cdr3_nt: TGTGCCAGCAGCGAGGGACTGCACCGTCAGTTCTTC; j_call: TRBJ2-1; v_call: TRBV7-9; clone_size: NA; d_call: NA
cdr3_aa: CASGLGQGSYEQYF; cdr3_nt: TGCGCCAGCGGCCTCGGACAGGGATCCTACGAGCAGTACTTC; j_call: TRBJ2-7; v_call: TRBV5-1; clone_size: NA; d_call: TRBD1
cdr3_aa: CASSQGQGKAGANVLTF; cdr3_nt: TGTGCCAGCAGCCAAGGACAGGGGAAGGCTGGGGCCAACGTCCTGACTTTC; j_call: TRBJ2-6; v_call: TRBV5-6; clone_size: NA; d_call: TRBD1
cdr3_aa: CASSLYQGGSYEQYF; cdr3_nt: TGTGCCAGCAGCTTATATCAGGGAGGTTCCTACGAGCAGTACTTC; j_call: TRBJ2-7; v_call: TRBV7-2; clone_size: NA; d_call: NA
cdr3_aa: CASNTEGLDNYGYTF; cdr3_nt: TGTGCCAGCAATACAGAGGGACTGGATAACTATGGCTACACCTTC; j_call: TRBJ1-2; v_call: TRBV2; clone_size: NA; d_call: NA
cdr3_aa: CASSQAWTGSSYNEQFF; cdr3_nt: TGTGCCAGCAGCCAAGCCTGGACAGGGAGCTCCTACAATGAGCAGTTCTTC; j_call: TRBJ2-1; v_call: TRBV4-2; clone_size: NA; d_call: TRBD1
cdr3_aa: CASSSRQPGTQYF; cdr3_nt: TGTGCCAGTAGTTCAAGACAGCCCGGGACCCAGTACTTC; j_call: TRBJ2-5; v_call: TRBV19; clone_size: NA; d_call: NA
cdr3_aa: CASSTGQINQPQHF; cdr3_nt: TGCGCCAGCAGCACGGGACAGATCAATCAGCCCCAGCATTTT; j_call: TRBJ1-5; v_call: TRBV5-1; clone_size: NA; d_call: TRBD1
cdr3_aa: CASRPDRGSNQPQHF; cdr3_nt: TGTGCCAGCAGACCCGACAGGGGTAGCAATCAGCCCCAGCATTTT; j_call: TRBJ1-5; v_call: TRBV21-1; clone_size: NA; d_call: NA
cdr3_aa: CASSLALGQGSNEQFF; cdr3_nt: TGCGCCAGCAGCTTGGCATTGGGACAGGGGTCGAATGAGCAGTTCTTC; j_call: TRBJ2-1; v_call: TRBV5-1; clone_size: NA; d_call: TRBD1
cdr3_aa: CASSDPSGRSRGYF; cdr3_nt: TGTGCCAGCAGTGACCCTAGCGGGCGTAGCAGGGGGTACTTC; j_call: TRBJ2-7; v_call: TRBV2; clone_size: NA; d_call: TRBD2
cdr3_aa: CASRARRNSYEQYF; cdr3_nt: TGTGCCAGCAGGGCGAGGAGGAACTCCTACGAGCAGTACTTC; j_call: TRBJ2-7; v_call: TRBV6-5; clone_size: NA; d_call: NA
cdr3_aa: CASSADNQETQYF; cdr3_nt: TGTGCCAGCAGCGCGGACAACCAAGAGACCCAGTACTTC; j_call: TRBJ2-5; v_call: TRBV5-8; clone_size: NA; d_call: NA
cdr3_aa: CASSLEGGREGEQYF; cdr3_nt: TGTGCCAGCAGCTTGGAGGGCGGGAGAGAGGGCGAGCAGTACTTC; j_call: TRBJ2-7; v_call: TRBV5-4; clone_size: once; d_call: TRBD2
cdr3_aa: CASSPRQATSYEQYF; cdr3_nt: TGCGCCAGCAGCCCAAGACAAGCTACTTCTTACGAGCAGTACTTC; j_call: TRBJ2-7; v_call: TRBV5-1; clone_size: NA; d_call: NA
cdr3_aa: CASSTLAGGKYEQYF; cdr3_nt: TGTGCCAGCAGCACTCTAGCGGGAGGGAAATACGAGCAGTACTTC; j_call: TRBJ2-7; v_call: TRBV7-2; clone_size: NA; d_call: TRBD2
cdr3_aa: CASSSYRGMEGEQFF; cdr3_nt: TGTGCCAGCAGCTCCTACCGGGGGATGGAGGGTGAGCAGTTCTTC; j_call: TRBJ2-1; v_call: TRBV5-8; clone_size: NA; d_call: NA
cdr3_aa: CASSAGPNTEAFF; cdr3_nt: TGCGCCAGCAGCGCCGGTCCGAACACTGAAGCTTTCTTT; j_call: TRBJ1-1; v_call: TRBV5-1; clone_size: NA; d_call: NA
cdr3_aa: CASSSTGSNQPQHF; cdr3_nt: TGTGCCAGCAGTTCGACAGGGTCCAATCAGCCCCAGCATTTT; j_call: TRBJ1-5; v_call: TRBV6-6; clone_size: NA; d_call: TRBD1
cdr3_aa: CASSVAGNFYNEQFF; cdr3_nt: TGTGCCAGCAGCGTAGCAGGGAATTTCTACAATGAGCAGTTCTTC; j_call: TRBJ2-1; v_call: TRBV9; clone_size: NA; d_call: NA
cdr3_aa: CASSPGQGFTDTQYF; cdr3_nt: TGTGCCAGCAGTCCGGGACAGGGATTCACAGATACGCAGTATTTT; j_call: TRBJ2-3; v_call: TRBV6-2/TRBV6-3; clone_size: NA; d_call: TRBD1
cdr3_aa: CASSPAAQETQYF; cdr3_nt: TGTGCCAGCTCACCGGCGGCCCAAGAGACCCAGTACTTC; j_call: TRBJ2-5; v_call: TRBV18; clone_size: NA; d_call: NA
cdr3_aa: CASSIGTGGKNIQYF; cdr3_nt: TGTGCCAGTAGTATAGGGACAGGGGGCAAAAACATTCAGTACTTC; j_call: TRBJ2-4; v_call: TRBV19; clone_size: few; d_call: TRBD1
cdr3_aa: CASSAGQHNEKLFF; cdr3_nt: TGTGCCAGCAGCGCGGGACAGCATAATGAAAAACTGTTTTTT; j_call: TRBJ1-4; v_call: TRBV7-9; clone_size: NA; d_call: TRBD1
cdr3_aa: CASSLDLAGGRYNEQFF; cdr3_nt: TGTGCCAGCAGCTTAGACCTAGCGGGAGGGAGGTACAATGAGCAGTTCTTC; j_call: TRBJ2-1; v_call: TRBV11-3; clone_size: NA; d_call: TRBD2
cdr3_aa: CASSFLAGFSLRSYEQYF; cdr3_nt: TGTGCCAGCAGCTTCCTGGCGGGGTTCTCTCTTCGCTCCTACGAGCAGTACTTC; j_call: TRBJ2-7; v_call: TRBV5-4; clone_size: NA; d_call: NA
cdr3_aa: CASSPLGLAGVAKNIQYF; cdr3_nt: TGCGCCAGCAGCCCCCTGGGACTAGCGGGAGTAGCCAAAAACATTCAGTACTTC; j_call: TRBJ2-4; v_call: TRBV4-1; clone_size: once; d_call: TRBD2